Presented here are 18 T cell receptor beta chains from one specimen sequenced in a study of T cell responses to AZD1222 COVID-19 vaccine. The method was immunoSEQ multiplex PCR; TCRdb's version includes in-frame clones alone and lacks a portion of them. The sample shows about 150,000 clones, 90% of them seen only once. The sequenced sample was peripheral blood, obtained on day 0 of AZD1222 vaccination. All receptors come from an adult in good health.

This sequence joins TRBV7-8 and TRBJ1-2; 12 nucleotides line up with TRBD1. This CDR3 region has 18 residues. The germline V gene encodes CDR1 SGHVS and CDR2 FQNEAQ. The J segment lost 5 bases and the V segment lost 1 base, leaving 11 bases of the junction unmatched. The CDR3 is CASSLVGTGQGASYGYTF. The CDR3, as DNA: TGTGCCAGCAGCTTAGTTGGTACGGGACAGGGGGCGTCGTATGGCTACACCTTC.

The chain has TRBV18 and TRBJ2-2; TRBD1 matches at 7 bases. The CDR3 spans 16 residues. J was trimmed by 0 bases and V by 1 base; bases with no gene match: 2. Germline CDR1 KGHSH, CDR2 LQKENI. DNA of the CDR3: TGTGCCAGCTCACCACAAGGACAGGCGAACACCGGGGAGCTGTTTTTT. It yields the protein CASSPQGQANTGELFF.

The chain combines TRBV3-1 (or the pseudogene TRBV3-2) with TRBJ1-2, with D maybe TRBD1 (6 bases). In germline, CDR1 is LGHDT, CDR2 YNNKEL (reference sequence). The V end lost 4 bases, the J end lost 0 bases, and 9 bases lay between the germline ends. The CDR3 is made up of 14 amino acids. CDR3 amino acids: CASSPDSSNYGYTF. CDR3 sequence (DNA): TGTGCCAGCAGCCCGGACAGCTCTAACTATGGCTACACCTTC.

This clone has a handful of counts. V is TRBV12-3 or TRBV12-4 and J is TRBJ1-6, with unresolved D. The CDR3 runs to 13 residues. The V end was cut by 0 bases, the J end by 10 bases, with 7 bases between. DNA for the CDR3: TGTGCCAGCAGTTTAGCACGAGGATCACCCCTCCACTTT. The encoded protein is CASSLARGSPLHF.

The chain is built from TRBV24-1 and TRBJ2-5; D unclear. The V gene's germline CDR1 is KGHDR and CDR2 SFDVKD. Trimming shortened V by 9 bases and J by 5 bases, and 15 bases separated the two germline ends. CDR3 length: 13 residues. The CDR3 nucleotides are TGTGCCACCGGAACACCATTGGGGGAGACCCAGTACTTC. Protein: CATGTPLGETQYF.

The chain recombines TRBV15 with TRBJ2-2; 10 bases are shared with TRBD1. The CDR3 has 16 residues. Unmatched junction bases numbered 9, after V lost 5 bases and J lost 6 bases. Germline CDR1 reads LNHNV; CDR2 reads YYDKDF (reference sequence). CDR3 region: CATSHSGQGFAGELFF. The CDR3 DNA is TGTGCCACCAGCCACTCGGGACAGGGGTTCGCCGGGGAGCTGTTTTTT.

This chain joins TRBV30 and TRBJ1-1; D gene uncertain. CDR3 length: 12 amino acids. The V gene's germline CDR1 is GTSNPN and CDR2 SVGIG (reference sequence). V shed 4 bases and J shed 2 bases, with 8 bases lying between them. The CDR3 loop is CAWKRPNTEAFF. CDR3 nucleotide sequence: TGTGCCTGGAAACGTCCTAACACTGAAGCTTTCTTT.

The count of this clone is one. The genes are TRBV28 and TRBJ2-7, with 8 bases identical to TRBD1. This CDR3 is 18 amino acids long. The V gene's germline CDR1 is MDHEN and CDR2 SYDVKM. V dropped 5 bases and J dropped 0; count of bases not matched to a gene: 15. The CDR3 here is CASSPRTRQGRFSYEQYF. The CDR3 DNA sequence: TGTGCCAGCAGTCCCCGGACCCGACAGGGGAGGTTCTCCTACGAGCAGTACTTC.

The CDR3 coding sequence is TGTGCCAGCAGTGCGAGCGACGGATCAGCTAACTATGGCTACACCTTC. Encoded protein: CASSASDGSANYGYTF. The chain carries TRBV6-1 and TRBJ1-2, with D hard to call. Germline V lookup: CDR1 MNHNS, CDR2 SASEGT. This CDR3 region has 16 residues. Trimming removed 4 bases at V and 0 bases at J, with 15 bases between.

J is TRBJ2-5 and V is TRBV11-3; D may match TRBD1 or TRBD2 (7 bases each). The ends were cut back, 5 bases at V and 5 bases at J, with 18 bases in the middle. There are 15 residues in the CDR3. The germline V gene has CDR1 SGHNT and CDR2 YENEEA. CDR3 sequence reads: CASSLRQGGWETQYF. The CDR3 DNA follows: TGTGCCAGCAGCCTTCGACAGGGAGGGTGGGAGACCCAGTACTTC.

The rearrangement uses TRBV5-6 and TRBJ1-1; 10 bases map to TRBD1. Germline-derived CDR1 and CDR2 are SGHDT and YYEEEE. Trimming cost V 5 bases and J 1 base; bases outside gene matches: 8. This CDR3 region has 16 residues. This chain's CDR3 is CASRRRDRGPNTEAFF. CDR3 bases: TGTGCCAGCAGGCGCCGGGACAGGGGCCCGAACACTGAAGCTTTCTTT.

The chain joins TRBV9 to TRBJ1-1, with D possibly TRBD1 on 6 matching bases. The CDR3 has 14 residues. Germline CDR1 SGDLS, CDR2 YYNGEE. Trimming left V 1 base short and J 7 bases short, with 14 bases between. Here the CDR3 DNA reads TGTGCCAGCAGCGTAAGCCCAGGGGTGAGTGAAGCTTTCTTT. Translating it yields CASSVSPGVSEAFF.

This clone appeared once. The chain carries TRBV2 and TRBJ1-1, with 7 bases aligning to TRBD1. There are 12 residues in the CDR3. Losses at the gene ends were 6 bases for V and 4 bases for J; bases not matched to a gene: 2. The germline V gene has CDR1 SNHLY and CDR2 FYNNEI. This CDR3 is CASRTGITEAFF. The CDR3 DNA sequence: TGTGCCAGCAGGACAGGGATCACTGAAGCTTTCTTT.

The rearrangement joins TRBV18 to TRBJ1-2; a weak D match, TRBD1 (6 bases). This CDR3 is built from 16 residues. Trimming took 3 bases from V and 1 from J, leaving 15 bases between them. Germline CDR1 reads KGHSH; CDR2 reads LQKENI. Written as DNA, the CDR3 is TGTGCCAGCTCACCTAACGACAGGCCCCGTAACTATGGCTACACCTTC. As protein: CASSPNDRPRNYGYTF.

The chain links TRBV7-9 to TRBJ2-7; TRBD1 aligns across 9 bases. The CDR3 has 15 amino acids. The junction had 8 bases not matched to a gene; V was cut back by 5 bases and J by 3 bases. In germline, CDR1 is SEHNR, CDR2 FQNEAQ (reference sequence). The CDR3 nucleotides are TGTGCCAGCAGCCCGGGACAGGGAAAAGTCTACGAGCAGTACTTC. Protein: CASSPGQGKVYEQYF.

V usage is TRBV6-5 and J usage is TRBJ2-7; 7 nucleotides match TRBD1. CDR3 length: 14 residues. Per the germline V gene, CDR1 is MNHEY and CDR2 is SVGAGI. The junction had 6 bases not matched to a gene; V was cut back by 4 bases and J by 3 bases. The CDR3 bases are TGTGCCAGCAGTTCTACAGGGGACCGCTACGAGCAGTACTTC. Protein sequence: CASSSTGDRYEQYF.

In DNA, the CDR3 is TGCGCCAGCAGCCCGGAGGGGGGGATGGGGCCGGGCGAGCAGTACTTC. This sequence encodes CASSPEGGMGPGEQYF. The V call is TRBV5-1, the J call TRBJ2-7, with D maybe TRBD2 (7 bases). CDR1 is SGHRS and CDR2 is YFSETQ in the germline V gene. V was pared by 4 bases and J by 6 bases, with 23 bases between. The CDR3 has 16 amino acids.

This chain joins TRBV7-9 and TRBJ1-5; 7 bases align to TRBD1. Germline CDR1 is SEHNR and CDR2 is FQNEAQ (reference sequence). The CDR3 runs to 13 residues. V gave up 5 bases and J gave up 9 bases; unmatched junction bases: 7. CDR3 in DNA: TGTGCCAGCAGCCCGGGACAGCCTCTGCCCCAGCATTTT. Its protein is CASSPGQPLPQHF.